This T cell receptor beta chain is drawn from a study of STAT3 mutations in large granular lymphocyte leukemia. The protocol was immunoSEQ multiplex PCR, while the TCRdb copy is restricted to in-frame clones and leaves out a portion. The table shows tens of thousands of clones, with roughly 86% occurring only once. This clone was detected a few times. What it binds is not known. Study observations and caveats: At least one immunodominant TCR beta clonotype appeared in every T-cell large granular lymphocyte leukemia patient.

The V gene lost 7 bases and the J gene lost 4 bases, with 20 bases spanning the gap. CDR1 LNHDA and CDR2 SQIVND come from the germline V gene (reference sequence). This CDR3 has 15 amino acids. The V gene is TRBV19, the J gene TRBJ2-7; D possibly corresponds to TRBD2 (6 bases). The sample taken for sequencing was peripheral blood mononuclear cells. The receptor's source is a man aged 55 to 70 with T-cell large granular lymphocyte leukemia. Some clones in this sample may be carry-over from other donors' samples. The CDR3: CASTHTGGATYEQYF. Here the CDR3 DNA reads TGTGCCAGTACCCACACCGGAGGGGCTACGTACGAGCAGTACTTC. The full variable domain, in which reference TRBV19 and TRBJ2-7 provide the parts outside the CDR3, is DGGITQSPKYLFRKEGQNVTLSCEQNLNHDAMYWYRQDPGQGLRLIYYSQIVNDFQKGDIAEGYSVSREKKESFPLTVTSAQKNPTAFYLCASTHTGGATYEQYFGPGTRLTVT.